This entry features one T cell receptor (beta chain) sequence. These data come from a study of T cells in Graves' hyperthyroidism and ophthalmopathy. Regions amplified from RNA transcripts were the TCR beta CDR3 regions. When the TCR CDR3 underwent first-round RT-PCR, the HTBI primer set was used. MiXCR, applied by TCRdb to the multiplex PCR reads, yields one record per CDR3 protein. This sample carries about 500,000 distinct CDR3 sequences, 17% of them seen once, and the ten largest clones take under 20%. Each 10 ml fresh peripheral blood draw supplied the PBMCs. The germline gives CDR1 MNHEY, CDR2 SVGEGT. Losses at the gene ends were 2 bases for V and 9 bases for J; bases not matched to a gene: 8. The CDR3 extends over 16 amino acids.

The sequence came from a woman in her late teens or twenties with Graves' ophthalmopathy. The chain is built from TRBV6-2 or TRBV6-3 and TRBJ2-1; 12 nucleotides line up with TRBD2. Sequencing was done on a sample of blood. CDR3 in amino acids: CASSYQTSGRPGEQFF. CDR3 sequence (DNA): TGTGCCAGCAGTTACCAGACTAGCGGGAGACCGGGTGAGCAGTTCTTC.